This TCR beta chain was obtained from a study of blood T cell repertoires in COVID-19. Overall study: Collection of acute and convalescent COVID-19 samples took place in the United States, Italy and Spain. T cells, B-cell-depleted T cells, or PBMCs supplied cDNA or gDNA.

As processed by the authors: For nucleated cells, counts were estimated from reference gene primer amplification. The protocol was immunoSEQ multiplex PCR, while the TCRdb copy is restricted to in-frame clones and leaves out a portion. D and trimming were read from the DNA, whereas the V and J calls and clone size are those reported in that table. This table has approximately 140,000 clones, around 83% appearing once. This TCR was recovered from a man aged 40-49 years with active or convalescent COVID-19. Input material: peripheral blood.

CDR3 region: CASTGQGALGNSPLHF. Written as DNA, the CDR3 is TGTGCCAGCACGGGACAGGGGGCCCTTGGGAATTCACCCCTCCACTTT. The V and J genes are TRBV19 and TRBJ1-6; 12 nucleotides match TRBD1. CDR3 length: 16 amino acids. CDR1 LNHDA and CDR2 SQIVND come from the germline V gene (reference sequence). Trimming cost V 9 bases and J 7 bases; bases outside gene matches: 10.